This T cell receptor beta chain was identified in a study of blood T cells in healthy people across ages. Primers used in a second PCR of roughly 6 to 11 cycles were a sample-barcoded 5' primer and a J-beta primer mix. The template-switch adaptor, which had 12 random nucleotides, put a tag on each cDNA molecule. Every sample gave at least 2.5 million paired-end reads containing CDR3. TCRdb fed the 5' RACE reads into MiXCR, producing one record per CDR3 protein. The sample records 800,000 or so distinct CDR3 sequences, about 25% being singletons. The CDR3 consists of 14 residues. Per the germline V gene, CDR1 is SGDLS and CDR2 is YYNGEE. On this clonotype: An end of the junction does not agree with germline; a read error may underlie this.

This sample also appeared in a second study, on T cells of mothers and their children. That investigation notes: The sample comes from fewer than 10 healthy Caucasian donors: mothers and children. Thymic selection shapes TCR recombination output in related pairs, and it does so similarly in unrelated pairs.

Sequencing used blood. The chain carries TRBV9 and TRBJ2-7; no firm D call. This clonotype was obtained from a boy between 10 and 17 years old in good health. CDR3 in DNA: TGTGCCAGCAGCGCCGATTTAGGGTCCTACGAGCAATACTTC. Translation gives CASSADLGSYEQYF.